These 30 T cell receptor beta chains came from one sample sequenced in a study of cytomegalovirus exposure and HLA in healthy donors. The PCR was carried out with 60 Vbeta primers and 13 Jbeta primers. Using immunoSEQ multiplex PCR, the repertoire was profiled, and TCRdb retains in-frame clones only, with some absent. The table lists some 150,000 clones, roughly 84% of them singletons. Input material: PBMCs. These receptors all stem from a male donor in good health and CMV-seronegative.

The genes are TRBV9 and TRBJ1-5; the D is unclear. V shed 0 bases and J shed 4 bases, with 11 bases lying between them. Germline V gene lookup returns CDR1 SGDLS and CDR2 YYNGEE. The CDR3 loop spans 15 amino acids. The CDR3, as DNA: TGTGCCAGCAGCGTAGGGCCACAGAATAATCAGCCCCAGCATTTT. Translating it yields CASSVGPQNNQPQHF.

The chain joins TRBV4-3 to TRBJ2-1; D not certain. CDR3 length: 16 residues. Trimming shortened V by 3 bases and J by 0 bases, and 12 bases separated the two germline ends. Germline values: CDR1 LGHNA, CDR2 YSLEER. CDR3 protein: CASSHSHPSSYNEQFF. In DNA, the CDR3 is TGCGCCAGCAGCCATTCTCACCCCAGCTCCTACAATGAGCAGTTCTTC.

This chain uses TRBV7-8 with TRBJ1-1; the D gene is possibly TRBD1 (5 bases). The germline gives CDR1 SGHVS, CDR2 FQNEAQ. V was pared by 7 bases and J by 0 bases, with 9 bases between. The CDR3 is 13 residues long. The CDR3 DNA follows: TGTGCCAGCAATACAGGACTGAACACTGAAGCTTTCTTT. It encodes CASNTGLNTEAFF. Based on the CDR3 plus reference TRBV7-8 and TRBJ1-1, the full variable domain is GAGVSQSPRYKVAKRGQDVALRCDPISGHVSLFWYQQALGQGPEFLTYFQNEAQLDKSGLPSDRFFAERPEGSVSTLKIQRTQQEDSAVYLCASNTGLNTEAFFGQGTRLTVV.

The chain recombines TRBV19 with TRBJ2-7; D is perhaps TRBD1 (8 bases). V was trimmed by 7 bases and J by 2 bases, leaving 18 bases between them. The CDR3 extends over 15 amino acids. Germline V CDR1 and CDR2: LNHDA, SQIVND (reference sequence). The CDR3 here is CASTSIQGGTYEQYF. The CDR3 coding sequence is TGTGCCAGTACCTCGATACAGGGGGGGACCTACGAGCAGTACTTC.

V usage is TRBV4-3 and J usage is TRBJ1-4, with a weak D call TRBD1 (5 bases). CDR1 and CDR2 (germline): LGHNA, YSLEER. Trimming removed 0 bases at V and 5 bases at J, with 25 bases between. The CDR3 contains 20 residues. DNA for the CDR3: TGCGCCAGCAGCCAAGAGGGCGGGGTCGGGGGGTTTGCGCGGAATGAAAAACTGTTTTTT. Translated, it gives CASSQEGGVGGFARNEKLFF.

A single count supports this clone. The J gene is TRBJ2-1, the V gene TRBV5-1, with D possibly being TRBD2 (8 bases). CDR1 SGHRS and CDR2 YFSETQ come from the germline V gene. This CDR3 region has 14 residues. V lost 7 bases and J 9 bases, leaving 20 bases between the germline ends. This CDR3 reads CASGPGGLVAEQFF. The CDR3, as DNA: TGCGCCAGCGGTCCAGGGGGACTAGTGGCTGAGCAGTTCTTC.

This chain uses TRBV7-2 with TRBJ1-1, with a tentative D call TRBD1 (5 bases). V was trimmed by 3 bases and J by 1 base, leaving 12 bases between them. Germline CDR1 and CDR2: SGHTA and FQGNSA. This CDR3 has 15 amino acids. Here the CDR3 reads CASSFGQGTNTEAFF. In DNA, the CDR3 is TGTGCCAGCAGCTTTGGGCAGGGAACGAACACTGAAGCTTTCTTT.

The gene calls are TRBV7-9 and TRBJ1-4; 7 bases align to TRBD1. J was trimmed by 4 bases and V by 5 bases; bases with no gene match: 7. The CDR3 runs to 15 residues. Germline loops: CDR1 SEHNR, CDR2 FQNEAQ (reference sequence). The CDR3 coding sequence is TGTGCCAGCAGCGATGGGACAGACTATAATGAAAAACTGTTTTTT. It is translated as CASSDGTDYNEKLFF.

The V call is TRBV7-2, the J call TRBJ2-7; D is unresolved. V was clipped by 4 bases and J by 6 bases, with 10 bases between them. Germline values: CDR1 SGHTA, CDR2 FQGNSA. The CDR3 extends over 12 amino acids. CDR3 nucleotide sequence: TGTGCCAGCAGCTCCACTTCTCGCGAGCAGTACTTC. The encoded protein is CASSSTSREQYF.

The rearrangement uses TRBV9 and TRBJ2-5, with 13 positions matching TRBD2. V dropped 4 bases and J dropped 5; count of bases not matched to a gene: 8. The CDR3 length is 16 residues. Looked up from germline, CDR1 is SGDLS and CDR2 is YYNGEE. This chain's CDR3 is CASSPRLAGGGETQYF. As DNA, the CDR3 is TGTGCCAGCAGCCCCCGACTAGCGGGGGGAGGGGAGACCCAGTACTTC. Based on the CDR3 plus reference TRBV9 and TRBJ2-5, the full variable domain is DSGVTQTPKHLITATGQRVTLRCSPRSGDLSVYWYQQSLDQGLQFLIQYYNGEERAKGNILERFSAQQFPDLHSELNLSSLELGDSALYFCASSPRLAGGGETQYFGPGTRLLVL.

The rearrangement uses TRBV10-3 and TRBJ1-5; D perhaps matches TRBD1 (5 bases). Between the trimmed V and J ends, which lost 0 bases and 2 bases, there was a span of 8 bases. The CDR3 runs 15 residues. CDR1 and CDR2 from the germline V gene are ENHRY and SYGVKD. CDR3 sequence: CAISESGGRNQPQHF. The CDR3 bases are TGTGCCATCAGTGAGTCCGGGGGACGCAATCAGCCCCAGCATTTT.

The chain is built from TRBV6-5 and TRBJ1-4, with D maybe TRBD1 (5 bases). CDR3 length: 14 residues. The V gene lost 5 bases and the J gene lost 4 bases, with 11 bases spanning the gap. Germline values: CDR1 MNHEY, CDR2 SVGAGI. The CDR3 loop is CASSKQVLNEKLFF. CDR3 nucleotides: TGTGCCAGCAGTAAACAGGTCCTTAATGAAAAACTGTTTTTT.

The chain employs TRBV6-5 and TRBJ2-5; no firm D call. Trimming stripped 4 bases from V and 1 base from J, with 10 bases between. Per germline, CDR1 MNHEY and CDR2 SVGAGI. The CDR3 consists of 14 residues. CDR3 DNA: TGTGCCAGCAGTTCGCCGCGGAGCCAAGAGACCCAGTACTTC. Amino acids: CASSSPRSQETQYF.

CDR3 loop: CASSPPTGSSYEQYF. The CDR3 region has the DNA TGCGCCAGCAGCCCCCCCACGGGGTCCTCCTACGAGCAGTACTTC. V and J are TRBV4-1 and TRBJ2-7, with D possibly being TRBD2 (5 bases). There are 15 residues in the CDR3. V was trimmed by 4 bases and J by 0 bases, leaving 13 bases between them. CDR1 and CDR2 (germline): MGHRA, YSYEKL.

The chain is built from TRBV7-8 and TRBJ2-1; 7 bases match TRBD2. This CDR3 contains 21 residues. With V trimmed by 5 bases and J by 2 bases, 24 bases remained unmatched. CDR1 and CDR2 from the germline V gene are SGHVS and FQNEAQ. The CDR3 here is CASSPWGGPLLQTIPYNEQFF. The CDR3 DNA reads as TGTGCCAGCAGCCCCTGGGGGGGTCCACTACTACAAACTATTCCCTACAATGAGCAGTTCTTC.

The rearrangement joins TRBV5-1 to TRBJ2-2; a possible D gene is TRBD1 (6 bases). CDR1 is SGHRS and CDR2 is YFSETQ in the germline V gene. V lost 2 bases and J lost 4, with 18 bases in between. The CDR3 runs to 17 residues. This CDR3 reads CASSLSLQGSRTGELFF. CDR3 nucleotide sequence: TGCGCCAGCAGCTTATCGCTGCAGGGGTCGCGCACCGGGGAGCTGTTTTTT.

This clone came up a few times. V usage is TRBV5-1 and J usage is TRBJ2-4; D perhaps matches TRBD1 (5 bases). Germline V gene data show CDR1 as SGHRS and CDR2 as YFSETQ. The V end lost 6 bases, the J end lost 7 bases, and 14 bases lay between the germline ends. This CDR3 region has 13 residues. CDR3 amino acids: CASTHGHGNIQYF. The CDR3 DNA follows: TGCGCCAGCACCCACGGACATGGGAACATTCAGTACTTC.

The chain links TRBV28 to TRBJ2-7; 9 bases match TRBD1. J lost 0 bases, V lost 5 bases, and 11 bases had no gene match. The CDR3 totals 17 residues. Germline CDR1 MDHEN, CDR2 SYDVKM. CDR3 sequence reads: CASSQYYGTGSSYEQYF. The CDR3 DNA is TGTGCCAGCAGTCAATATTATGGGACAGGGTCCTCCTACGAGCAGTACTTC.

V is TRBV6-1 and J is TRBJ1-6; D unresolved. V lost 0 bases and J lost 4, with 13 bases in between. The CDR3 contains 17 residues. The V gene's germline CDR1 is MNHNS and CDR2 SASEGT. CDR3 nucleotide sequence: TGTGCCAGCAGTGAAGCCTCCGTTTCGGGGTATAATTCACCCCTCCACTTT. Protein: CASSEASVSGYNSPLHF.

The V gene is TRBV6-5, the J gene TRBJ1-2; D not resolved. Deletions cut 10 bases from V and 2 bases from J, with 17 bases between. The CDR3 sequence is 14 residues long. From germline, CDR1 is MNHEY and CDR2 SVGAGI. The CDR3 is CAIGGGRPNYGYTF. CDR3 DNA: TGTGCCATCGGAGGCGGACGCCCGAACTATGGCTACACCTTC.

The chain links TRBV28 to TRBJ1-1; D remains ambiguous. Trimming shortened V by 6 bases and J by 1 base, and 3 bases separated the two germline ends. Per the germline V gene, CDR1 is MDHEN and CDR2 is SYDVKM. This CDR3 comprises 11 residues. The CDR3 coding sequence is TGTGCCAGCAGGAGGAACACTGAAGCTTTCTTT. Its protein product is CASRRNTEAFF.

The rearrangement links TRBV9 to TRBJ2-5, with 14 positions matching TRBD2. CDR1 SGDLS and CDR2 YYNGEE come from the germline V gene. J was trimmed by 3 bases and V by 4 bases; bases with no gene match: 8. This CDR3 contains 17 residues. CDR3 sequence (DNA): TGTGCCAGCAGCCCAAGACTAGCGGGAGGGCATGAAGAGACCCAGTACTTC. Encoded protein: CASSPRLAGGHEETQYF. Supplemented by reference TRBV9 and TRBJ2-5, the full variable domain reads DSGVTQTPKHLITATGQRVTLRCSPRSGDLSVYWYQQSLDQGLQFLIQYYNGEERAKGNILERFSAQQFPDLHSELNLSSLELGDSALYFCASSPRLAGGHEETQYFGPGTRLLVL.

This rearrangement joins TRBV7-3 to TRBJ2-1, with D maybe TRBD2 (6 bases). V was pared by 4 bases and J by 6 bases, with 10 bases between. Germline values: CDR1 SGHTA, CDR2 FQGTGA. The CDR3 totals 13 residues. In nucleotides, the CDR3 is TGTGCCAGCAGCTCCCGGGGAGGCAATGAGCAGTTCTTC. Translating gives CASSSRGGNEQFF.

The chain combines TRBV5-6 with TRBJ1-1; 7 bases are a match to TRBD1. This CDR3 contains 14 residues. Germline V gene data show CDR1 as SGHDT and CDR2 as YYEEEE. The V segment lost 4 bases and the J segment 2 bases; nucleotides outside the gene matches: 5. CDR3 in amino acids: CASSKGQFNTEAFF. The CDR3 nucleotides are TGTGCCAGCAGCAAGGGACAGTTTAACACTGAAGCTTTCTTT.

This clone was counted a few times. The chain employs TRBV2 and TRBJ1-2; D not resolved. The CDR3 extends over 13 amino acids. Germline V gives CDR1 SNHLY, CDR2 FYNNEI. Between the trimmed V and J ends, which lost 8 bases and 2 bases, there was a span of 12 bases. In nucleotides, the CDR3 is TGTGCCAGCGGGAGCAACTTCAACTATGGCTACACCTTC. Translated: CASGSNFNYGYTF.

V and J are TRBV4-1 and TRBJ1-1; possibly TRBD1 for D (5 bases). CDR3 length: 14 amino acids. Germline V gives CDR1 MGHRA, CDR2 YSYEKL. Trimming removed 0 bases from V and 1 base from J, with 6 bases in between. The CDR3 sequence is CASSQEGGNTEAFF. The CDR3 nucleotides are TGCGCCAGCAGCCAAGAGGGGGGGAACACTGAAGCTTTCTTT.

V usage is TRBV11-2 and J usage is TRBJ2-7; 16 positions match TRBD2. V trimming: 4 bases; J trimming: 7 bases; junction bases outside the gene matches: 10. The CDR3 has 17 amino acids. CDR1 SGHAT and CDR2 FQNNGV come from the germline V gene. This CDR3 is CASSSQRGLAGGREQYF. In DNA, the CDR3 is TGTGCCAGCAGCTCGCAAAGGGGACTAGCGGGGGGGAGGGAGCAGTACTTC.

The CDR3 is CASSVTGGSGANVLTF. The CDR3 DNA sequence: TGTGCCAGCAGCGTTACAGGGGGCTCTGGGGCCAACGTCCTGACTTTC. The V call is TRBV9, the J call TRBJ2-6; 8 positions match TRBD1. This CDR3 region has 16 residues. Germline loops: CDR1 SGDLS, CDR2 YYNGEE. V shed 2 bases and J 0 bases; nucleotides not matched to a gene: 1.

The rearrangement uses TRBV5-1 and TRBJ2-1; 7 bases line up with TRBD2. The CDR3 length is 16 residues. Germline CDR1 reads SGHRS; CDR2 reads YFSETQ. The junction had 10 bases not matched to a gene; V was cut back by 3 bases and J by 4 bases. CDR3 sequence: CASSWGGRGSYNEQFF. CDR3 in DNA: TGCGCCAGCAGCTGGGGTGGGAGGGGTTCGTACAATGAGCAGTTCTTC.

To note about this clone: The DNA is left out, because the CDR3 cannot be placed on it with certainty; the CDR3 is given as TCRdb lists it. This sequence joins TRBV20-1 and TRBJ2-5; the tabulated D call, TRBD2, remains unverified against the DNA. The CDR3 length is 11 residues, termini included. Germline V gene lookup returns CDR1 DFQATT and CDR2 SNEGSKA (reference sequence). The CDR3 protein is CSARPVASGNF.